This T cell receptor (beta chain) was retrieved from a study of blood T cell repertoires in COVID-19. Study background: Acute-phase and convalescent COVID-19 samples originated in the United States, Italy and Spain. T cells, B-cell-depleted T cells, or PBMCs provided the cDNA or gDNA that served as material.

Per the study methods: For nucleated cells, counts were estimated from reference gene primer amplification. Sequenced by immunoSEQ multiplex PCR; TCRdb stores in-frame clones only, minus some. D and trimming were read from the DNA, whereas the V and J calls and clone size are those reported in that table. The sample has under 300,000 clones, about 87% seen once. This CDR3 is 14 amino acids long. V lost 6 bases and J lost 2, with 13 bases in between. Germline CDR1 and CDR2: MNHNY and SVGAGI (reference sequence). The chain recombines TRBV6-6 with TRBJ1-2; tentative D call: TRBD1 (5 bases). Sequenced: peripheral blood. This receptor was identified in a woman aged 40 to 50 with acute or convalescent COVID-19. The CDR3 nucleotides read TGTGCCAGCAGGGGGCCCTCCGTAAACTATGGCTACACCTTC. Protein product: CASRGPSVNYGYTF.